This TCR beta chain emerged from a study of early T cells in non-severe SARS-CoV-2 infection. This clonotype has a handful of counts. Its antigen is currently unknown. Study-wide results and caveats: Matching with VDJdb favored anti-spike CD8 responses (missing private and CD4 specificities).

TCRdb called the 5' RACE reads again in MiXCR, with one record for every CDR3 protein. The data hold around 58,000 distinct CDR3 sequences, with less than 9.5% observed a single time. There are 14 residues in the CDR3. V was shortened by 8 bases and J by 3 bases, with 16 bases between the two germline ends. Germline lookup yields CDR1 SEHNR and CDR2 FQNEAQ (reference sequence). The rearrangement uses TRBV7-9 and TRBJ2-5, with D maybe TRBD2 (5 bases). The source of this sequence is an adult who was a healthcare worker with PCR-confirmed SARS-CoV-2 infection or an uninfected control (not recorded which). The sample consisted of whole blood, taken at baseline. In DNA, the CDR3 is TGTGCCAGCGGCCCAGTGAGGGTAGAAGAGACCCAGTACTTC. It yields the protein CASGPVRVEETQYF.